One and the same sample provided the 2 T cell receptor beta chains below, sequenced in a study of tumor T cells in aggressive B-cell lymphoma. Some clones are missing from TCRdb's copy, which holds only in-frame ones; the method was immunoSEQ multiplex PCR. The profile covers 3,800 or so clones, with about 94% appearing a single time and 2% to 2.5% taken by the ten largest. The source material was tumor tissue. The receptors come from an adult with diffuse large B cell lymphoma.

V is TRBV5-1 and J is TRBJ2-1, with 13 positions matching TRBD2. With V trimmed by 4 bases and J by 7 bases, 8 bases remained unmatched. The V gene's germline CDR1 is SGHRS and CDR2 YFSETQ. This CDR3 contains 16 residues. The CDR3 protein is CASSPDGLAGANEQFF. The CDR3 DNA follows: TGCGCCAGCAGCCCGGACGGACTAGCGGGAGCGAATGAGCAGTTCTTC.

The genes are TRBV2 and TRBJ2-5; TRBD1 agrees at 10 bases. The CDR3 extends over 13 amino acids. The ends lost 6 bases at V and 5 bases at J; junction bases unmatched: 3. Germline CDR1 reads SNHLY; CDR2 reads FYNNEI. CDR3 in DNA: TGTGCCAGCAGGGGACAGGGGAAGGAGACCCAGTACTTC. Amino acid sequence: CASRGQGKETQYF.